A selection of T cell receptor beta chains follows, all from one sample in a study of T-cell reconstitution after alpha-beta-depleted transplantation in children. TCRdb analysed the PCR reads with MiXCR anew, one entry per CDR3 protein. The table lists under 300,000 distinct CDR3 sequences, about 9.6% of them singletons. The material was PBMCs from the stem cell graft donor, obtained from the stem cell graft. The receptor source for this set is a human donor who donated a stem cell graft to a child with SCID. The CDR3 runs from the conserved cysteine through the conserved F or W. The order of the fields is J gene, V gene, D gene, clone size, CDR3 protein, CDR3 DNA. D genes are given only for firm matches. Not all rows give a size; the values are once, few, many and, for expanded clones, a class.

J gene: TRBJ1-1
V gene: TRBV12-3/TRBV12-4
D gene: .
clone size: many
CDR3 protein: CASSFARSTEAFF
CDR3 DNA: TGTGCCAGCAGTTTCGCCCGGAGCACTGAAGCTTTCTTT

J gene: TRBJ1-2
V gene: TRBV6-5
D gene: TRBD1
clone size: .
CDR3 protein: CACSYSYRGADYGYTF
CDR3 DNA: TGTGCCTGCAGTTACTCCTACAGGGGAGCGGATTATGGCTACACCTTC

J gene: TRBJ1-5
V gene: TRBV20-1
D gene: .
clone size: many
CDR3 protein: CSARGYNSNQPQHF
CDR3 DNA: TGCAGTGCTAGAGGATACAACTCCAATCAGCCCCAGCATTTT

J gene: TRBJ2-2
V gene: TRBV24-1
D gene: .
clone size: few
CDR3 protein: CATSGTENTGELFF
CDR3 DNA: TGTGCCACCAGTGGGACAGAAAACACCGGGGAGCTGTTTTTT

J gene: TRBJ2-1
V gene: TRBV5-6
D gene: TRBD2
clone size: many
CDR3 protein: CASSFPGTSGGREQFF
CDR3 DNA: TGTGCCAGCAGCTTTCCCGGGACTAGCGGGGGTAGAGAGCAGTTCTTC

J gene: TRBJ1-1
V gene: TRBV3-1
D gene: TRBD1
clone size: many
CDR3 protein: CASSRDRGPAFF
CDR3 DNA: TGTGCCAGCAGCCGAGACAGGGGCCCCGCTTTCTTT

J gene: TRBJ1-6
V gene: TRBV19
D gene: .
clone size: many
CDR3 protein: CASSISILGSPLHF
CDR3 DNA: TGTGCCAGTAGTATCAGTATCCTGGGATCACCCCTCCACTTT

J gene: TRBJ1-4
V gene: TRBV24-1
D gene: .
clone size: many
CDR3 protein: CATSEEDEKLFF
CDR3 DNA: TGTGCCACCAGTGAGGAAGATGAAAAACTGTTTTTT

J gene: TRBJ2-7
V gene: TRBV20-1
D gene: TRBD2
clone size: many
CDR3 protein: CSALSVGGSIRKSYEQYF
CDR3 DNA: TGCAGTGCTCTTAGCGTGGGGGGGTCCATACGGAAAAGCTACGAGCAGTACTTC

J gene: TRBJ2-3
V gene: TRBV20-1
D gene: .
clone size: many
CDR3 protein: CSGGGGGDTQYF
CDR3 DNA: TGCAGTGGCGGAGGGGGCGGGGATACGCAGTATTTT

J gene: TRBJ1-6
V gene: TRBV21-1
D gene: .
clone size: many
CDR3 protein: CASSSMTGRSSPLHF
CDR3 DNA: TGTGCCAGCAGCAGTATGACAGGGAGAAGCTCACCCCTCCACTTT

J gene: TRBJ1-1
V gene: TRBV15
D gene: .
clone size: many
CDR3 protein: CATSEYRDMNTEAFF
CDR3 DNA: TGTGCCACCAGCGAGTACAGGGACATGAACACTGAAGCTTTCTTT

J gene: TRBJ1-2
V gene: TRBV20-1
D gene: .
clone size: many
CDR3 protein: CSARVITGNGYTF
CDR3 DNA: TGCAGTGCTAGAGTGATAACAGGGAATGGCTACACCTTC

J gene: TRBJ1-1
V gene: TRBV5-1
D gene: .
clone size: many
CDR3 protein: CASSREGTEAFF
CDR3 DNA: TGCGCCAGCAGCCGGGAAGGGACTGAAGCTTTCTTT

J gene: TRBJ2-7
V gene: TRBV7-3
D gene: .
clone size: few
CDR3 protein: CASSETGTLDEQYF
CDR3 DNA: TGTGCCAGCAGCGAGACAGGAACTCTCGACGAGCAGTACTTC

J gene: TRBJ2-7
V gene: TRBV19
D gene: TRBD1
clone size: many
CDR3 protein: CASRPGQGAYEQYF
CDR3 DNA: TGTGCCAGTAGACCGGGACAGGGGGCCTACGAGCAGTACTTC

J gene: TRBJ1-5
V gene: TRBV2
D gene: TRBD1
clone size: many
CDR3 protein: CASRGTGTGRNQPQHF
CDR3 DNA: TGTGCCAGCAGGGGGACAGGGACGGGTAGAAATCAGCCCCAGCATTTT

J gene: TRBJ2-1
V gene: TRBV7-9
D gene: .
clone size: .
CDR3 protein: CASSQGGGQFF
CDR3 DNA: TGTGCCAGCAGCCAAGGGGGGGGGCAGTTCTTC

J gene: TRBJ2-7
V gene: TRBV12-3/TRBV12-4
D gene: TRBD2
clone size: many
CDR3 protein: CASSPGASGASYEQYF
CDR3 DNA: TGTGCCAGCAGCCCCGGGGCTAGCGGGGCCTCCTACGAGCAGTACTTC

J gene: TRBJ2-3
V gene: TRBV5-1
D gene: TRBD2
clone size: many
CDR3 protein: CASSWTSGSTDTQYF
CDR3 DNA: TGCGCCAGCAGCTGGACTAGCGGTAGCACAGATACGCAGTATTTT

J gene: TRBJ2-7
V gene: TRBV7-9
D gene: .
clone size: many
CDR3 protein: CASSPAGPKGSYEQYF
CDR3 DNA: TGTGCCAGCAGCCCGGCGGGACCCAAAGGTTCCTACGAGCAGTACTTC

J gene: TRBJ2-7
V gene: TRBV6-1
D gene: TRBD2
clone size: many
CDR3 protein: CASGRGLWDEQYF
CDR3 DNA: TGTGCCTCGGGGAGGGGCCTTTGGGACGAGCAGTACTTC

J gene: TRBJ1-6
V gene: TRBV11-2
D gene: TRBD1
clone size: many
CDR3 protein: CASSLRQGATGSPLHF
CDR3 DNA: TGTGCCAGCAGCTTACGACAGGGGGCAACAGGTTCACCCCTCCACTTT

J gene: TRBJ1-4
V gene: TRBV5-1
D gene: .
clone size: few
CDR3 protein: CASSSGNSTTRPEKLFF
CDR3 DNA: TGCGCCAGCAGCTCGGGGAATAGTACGACAAGACCGGAAAAACTGTTTTTT

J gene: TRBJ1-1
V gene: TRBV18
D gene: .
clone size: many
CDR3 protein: CASSRSVTEAFF
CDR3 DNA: TGTGCCAGCTCGCGCAGCGTCACTGAAGCTTTCTTT

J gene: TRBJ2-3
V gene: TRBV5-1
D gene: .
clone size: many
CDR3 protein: CASSPRTRTDTQYF
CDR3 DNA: TGCGCCAGCAGCCCGAGGACGCGAACAGATACGCAGTATTTT

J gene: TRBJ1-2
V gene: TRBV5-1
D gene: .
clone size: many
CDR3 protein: CASSLNVESYTF
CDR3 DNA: TGCGCCAGCAGCTTGAATGTGGAGAGCTACACCTTC

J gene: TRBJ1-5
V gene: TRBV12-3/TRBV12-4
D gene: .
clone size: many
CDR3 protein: CASSFSAGNQPQHF
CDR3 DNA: TGTGCCAGCAGTTTCTCGGCAGGGAATCAGCCCCAGCATTTT

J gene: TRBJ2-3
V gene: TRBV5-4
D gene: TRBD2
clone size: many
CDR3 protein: CASSPAGGQTDTQYF
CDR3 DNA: TGTGCCAGCAGCCCTGCGGGGGGCCAGACAGATACGCAGTATTTT

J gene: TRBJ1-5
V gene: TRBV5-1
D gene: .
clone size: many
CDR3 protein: CASSLSGDGNQPQHF
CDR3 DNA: TGCGCCAGCAGCTTGTCAGGGGATGGTAATCAGCCCCAGCATTTT

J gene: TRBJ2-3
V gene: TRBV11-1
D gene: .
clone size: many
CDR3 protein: CASSSGPRFTDTQYF
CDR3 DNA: TGTGCCAGCAGCTCGGGACCGCGATTCACAGATACGCAGTATTTT

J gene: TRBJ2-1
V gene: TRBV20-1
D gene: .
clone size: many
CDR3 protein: CSARDGSGASYNEQFF
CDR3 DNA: TGCAGTGCTAGAGATGGGAGCGGCGCTTCCTACAATGAGCAGTTCTTC

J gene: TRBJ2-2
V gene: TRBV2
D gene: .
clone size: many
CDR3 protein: CASSEGRLLLGELFF
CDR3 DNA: TGTGCCAGCAGTGAGGGTAGGCTCCTTCTAGGGGAGCTGTTTTTT

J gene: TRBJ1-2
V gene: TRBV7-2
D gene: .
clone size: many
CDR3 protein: CASSLSHNYGYTF
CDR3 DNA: TGTGCCAGCAGCTTATCACACAACTATGGCTACACCTTC

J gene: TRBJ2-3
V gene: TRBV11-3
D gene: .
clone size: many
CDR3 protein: CASSAGGTDTQYF
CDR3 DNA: TGTGCCAGCAGCGCAGGGGGCACAGATACGCAGTATTTT

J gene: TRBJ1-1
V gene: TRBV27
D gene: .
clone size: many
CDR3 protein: CATWKTGYAEAFF
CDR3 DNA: TGTGCCACCTGGAAAACAGGGTACGCTGAAGCTTTCTTT

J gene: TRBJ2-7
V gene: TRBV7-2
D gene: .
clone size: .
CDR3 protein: CASCLAQGGSYEQYF
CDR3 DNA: TGTGCCAGCTGCTTAGCCCAGGGGGGTTCCTACGAGCAGTACTTC

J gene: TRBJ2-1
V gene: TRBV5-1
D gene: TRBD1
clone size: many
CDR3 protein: CASSWTGDYNEQFF
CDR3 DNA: TGCGCCAGCAGCTGGACAGGGGACTACAATGAGCAGTTCTTC

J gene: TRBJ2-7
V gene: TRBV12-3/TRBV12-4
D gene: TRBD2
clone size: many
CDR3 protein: CASSPSIRGAGGREQYF
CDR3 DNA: TGTGCCAGCAGTCCGTCGATAAGGGGGGCGGGGGGAAGGGAGCAGTACTTC

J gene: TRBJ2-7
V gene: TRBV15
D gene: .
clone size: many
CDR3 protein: CATSRQASLVAVDEQYF
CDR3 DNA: TGTGCCACCAGCAGACAGGCTTCTTTAGTAGCGGTGGACGAGCAGTACTTC

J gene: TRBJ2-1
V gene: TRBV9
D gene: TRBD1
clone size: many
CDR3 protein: CASRPAGTEDYNEQFF
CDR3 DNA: TGTGCCAGCAGGCCGGCAGGGACAGAAGATTACAATGAGCAGTTCTTC

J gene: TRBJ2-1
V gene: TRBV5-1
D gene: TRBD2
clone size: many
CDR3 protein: CASSFSSGLAGGSNEQFF
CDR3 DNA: TGCGCCAGCAGCTTCAGTTCGGGACTAGCGGGGGGATCGAATGAGCAGTTCTTC

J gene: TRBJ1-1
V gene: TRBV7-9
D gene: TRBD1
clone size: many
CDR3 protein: CASSLTGATNTEAFF
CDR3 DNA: TGTGCCAGCAGCTTGACAGGGGCCACGAACACTGAAGCTTTCTTT

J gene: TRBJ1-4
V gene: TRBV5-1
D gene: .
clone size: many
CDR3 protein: CASSLAANPTNEKLFF
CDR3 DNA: TGCGCCAGCAGCTTGGCTGCAAATCCAACTAATGAAAAACTGTTTTTT

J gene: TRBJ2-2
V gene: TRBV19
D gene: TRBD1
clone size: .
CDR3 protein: CASTSQGRQGDAGELFF
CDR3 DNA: TGTGCCAGTACCTCTCAGGGGCGTCAGGGGGATGCCGGGGAGCTGTTTTTT

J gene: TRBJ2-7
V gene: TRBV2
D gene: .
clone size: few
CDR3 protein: CASSEGVESEQYF
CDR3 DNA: TGTGCCAGCAGTGAAGGGGTAGAAAGCGAGCAGTACTTC

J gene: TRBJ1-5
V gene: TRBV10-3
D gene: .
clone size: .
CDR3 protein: CAIRGTESQPQHF
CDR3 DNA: TGTGCCATCAGGGGTACAGAGTCCCAGCCCCAGCATTTT

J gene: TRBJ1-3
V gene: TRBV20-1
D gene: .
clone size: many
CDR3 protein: CSAGDDLSGNTIYF
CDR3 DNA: TGCAGTGCTGGAGATGACCTCTCTGGAAACACCATATATTTT

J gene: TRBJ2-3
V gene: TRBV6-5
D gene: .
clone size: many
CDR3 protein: CASSYSWGRGSADTQYF
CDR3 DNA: TGTGCCAGCAGTTACTCGTGGGGGAGGGGGAGCGCAGATACGCAGTATTTT

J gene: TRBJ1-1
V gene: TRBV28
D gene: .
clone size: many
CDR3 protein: CASSQAQTLNTEAFF
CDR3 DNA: TGTGCCAGCAGCCAGGCACAGACCCTGAACACTGAAGCTTTCTTT

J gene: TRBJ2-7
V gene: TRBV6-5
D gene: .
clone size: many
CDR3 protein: CASTSFPDYEQYF
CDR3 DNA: TGTGCCAGCACCTCTTTCCCGGACTACGAGCAGTACTTC

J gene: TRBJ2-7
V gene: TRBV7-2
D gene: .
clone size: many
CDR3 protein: CASSLAEYGEQYF
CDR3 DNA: TGTGCCAGCAGCTTAGCGGAATATGGCGAGCAGTACTTC

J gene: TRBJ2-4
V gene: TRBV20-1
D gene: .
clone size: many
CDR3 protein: CSARLSKNIQYF
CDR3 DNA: TGCAGTGCCCGACTGTCCAAAAACATTCAGTACTTC

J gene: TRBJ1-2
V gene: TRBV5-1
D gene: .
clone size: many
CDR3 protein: CASSLEGDYTF
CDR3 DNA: TGCGCCAGCAGCTTGGAGGGTGACTACACCTTC

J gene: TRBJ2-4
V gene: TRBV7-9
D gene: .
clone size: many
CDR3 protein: CASSFQGSAKNIQYF
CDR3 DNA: TGTGCCAGCAGCTTTCAGGGGTCGGCCAAAAACATTCAGTACTTC

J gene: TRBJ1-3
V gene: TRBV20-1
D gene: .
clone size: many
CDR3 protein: CSASLGSGNTIYF
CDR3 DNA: TGCAGTGCTAGTCTGGGTTCTGGAAACACCATATATTTT

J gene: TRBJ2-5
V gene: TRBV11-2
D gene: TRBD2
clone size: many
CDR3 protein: CASSLIASGGRGETQYF
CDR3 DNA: TGTGCCAGCAGCTTAATAGCCAGCGGGGGCCGCGGGGAGACCCAGTACTTC

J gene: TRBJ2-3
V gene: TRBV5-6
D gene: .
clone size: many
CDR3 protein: CASSSLGAGTPLDTQYF
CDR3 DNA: TGTGCCAGCAGCTCTCTGGGGGCTGGGACCCCTTTGGATACGCAGTATTTT

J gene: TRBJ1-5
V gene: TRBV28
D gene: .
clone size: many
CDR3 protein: CASYGQGGYSNQPQHF
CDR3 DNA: TGTGCCAGCTATGGACAAGGGGGGTATAGCAATCAGCCCCAGCATTTT

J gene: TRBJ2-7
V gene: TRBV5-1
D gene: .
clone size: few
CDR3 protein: CASSSVSTGTQNYEQYF
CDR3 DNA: TGCGCCAGCAGCTCCGTTAGTACCGGGACTCAAAACTACGAGCAGTACTTC